Listed below are T cell receptor beta chains from one sample, sequenced in a study of blood T cells in healthy people across ages. TCRdb reprocessed the 5' RACE reads via MiXCR and lists one record per CDR3 protein. The sample contains approximately 900,000 distinct CDR3 sequences, 25% to 30% of which appear only once. The same data also went into a second study, on T cells of mothers and their children.

Sequencing used blood. These receptors originate from a woman aged 40 to 49 in good health. The CDR3 runs from the conserved cysteine through the conserved F or W. The D gene is left open where the match is weak. Expanded clones get a size class; other rows say once, few or many, or leave the size out.

D gene: NA
V gene: TRBV7-9
J gene: TRBJ1-2
CDR3 length: 13
clone size: many
CDR3 protein: CASSLAENYGYTF
CDR3 DNA: TGTGCCAGCAGCTTGGCCGAGAACTATGGCTACACCTTC

D gene: NA
V gene: TRBV4-1
J gene: TRBJ2-5
CDR3 length: 16
clone size: many
CDR3 protein: CASSRSPWTAQETQYF
CDR3 DNA: TGCGCCAGCAGCCGGAGCCCTTGGACAGCCCAAGAGACCCAGTACTTC

D gene: TRBD2
V gene: TRBV6-1
J gene: TRBJ2-6
CDR3 length: 18
clone size: NA
CDR3 protein: CASSPRLAGVSGANVLTF
CDR3 DNA: TGTGCCAGCAGTCCCCGACTAGCGGGCGTCTCTGGGGCCAACGTCCTGACTTTC

D gene: NA
V gene: TRBV5-1
J gene: TRBJ2-1
CDR3 length: 14
clone size: many
CDR3 protein: CASSSGASYNEQFF
CDR3 DNA: TGCGCCAGCAGCTCAGGGGCTTCCTACAATGAGCAGTTCTTC

D gene: NA
V gene: TRBV21-1
J gene: TRBJ2-1
CDR3 length: 15
clone size: few
CDR3 protein: CANGTGKSAYNEQFF
CDR3 DNA: TGTGCCAACGGGACAGGGAAAAGTGCGTACAATGAGCAGTTCTTC

D gene: NA
V gene: TRBV20-1
J gene: TRBJ1-5
CDR3 length: 14
clone size: NA
CDR3 protein: CSARAGRSNQPQHF
CDR3 DNA: TGCAGTGCTAGAGCCGGACGGAGCAATCAGCCCCAGCATTTT

D gene: NA
V gene: TRBV14
J gene: TRBJ1-2
CDR3 length: 13
clone size: few
CDR3 protein: CASSQSGSGGYTF
CDR3 DNA: TGTGCCAGCAGCCAATCTGGGTCGGGAGGCTACACCTTC

D gene: TRBD2
V gene: TRBV20-1
J gene: TRBJ2-5
CDR3 length: 15
clone size: once
CDR3 protein: CSAVGVAGNQETQYF
CDR3 DNA: TGCAGTGCTGTCGGGGTAGCGGGGAACCAAGAGACCCAGTACTTC

D gene: TRBD1
V gene: TRBV20-1
J gene: TRBJ1-1
CDR3 length: 14
clone size: few
CDR3 protein: CSASSDRVYTEAFF
CDR3 DNA: TGCAGTGCTAGTAGTGACAGGGTATACACTGAAGCTTTCTTT

D gene: TRBD1
V gene: TRBV7-2
J gene: TRBJ1-2
CDR3 length: 15
clone size: NA
CDR3 protein: CASSLEVDRGYGHTF
CDR3 DNA: TGTGCCAGCAGCTTAGAAGTGGACAGGGGCTACGGCCACACCTTC

D gene: TRBD2
V gene: TRBV28
J gene: TRBJ2-7
CDR3 length: 17
clone size: NA
CDR3 protein: CASSSPGVRGASYEQYF
CDR3 DNA: TGTGCCAGCAGTTCCCCCGGTGTGCGGGGGGCTTCCTACGAGCAGTACTTC

D gene: NA
V gene: TRBV20-1
J gene: TRBJ1-5
CDR3 length: 15
clone size: NA
CDR3 protein: CSASLIAVSNQPQHF
CDR3 DNA: TGCAGTGCTAGTTTAATAGCGGTTAGCAATCAGCCCCAGCATTTT

D gene: NA
V gene: TRBV20-1
J gene: TRBJ2-5
CDR3 length: 14
clone size: many
CDR3 protein: CSATSRTIQETQYF
CDR3 DNA: TGCAGTGCTACCTCTAGGACTATTCAAGAGACCCAGTACTTC

D gene: NA
V gene: TRBV11-2
J gene: TRBJ2-7
CDR3 length: 14
clone size: few
CDR3 protein: CASSFMRSAYEQYF
CDR3 DNA: TGTGCCAGCAGCTTCATGAGGTCAGCCTACGAGCAGTACTTC

D gene: NA
V gene: TRBV9
J gene: TRBJ2-1
CDR3 length: 15
clone size: NA
CDR3 protein: CAGSAGNQPNNEQFF
CDR3 DNA: TGTGCCGGCAGCGCAGGGAACCAGCCAAACAATGAGCAGTTCTTC

D gene: NA
V gene: TRBV11-2
J gene: TRBJ2-5
CDR3 length: 14
clone size: many
CDR3 protein: CASSLTQIAETQYF
CDR3 DNA: TGTGCCAGCAGCTTAACCCAAATCGCGGAGACCCAGTACTTC

D gene: NA
V gene: TRBV18
J gene: TRBJ1-5
CDR3 length: 16
clone size: NA
CDR3 protein: CASSLSTGNSNQPQHF
CDR3 DNA: TGTGCCAGCTCACTTTCGACAGGTAATAGCAATCAGCCTCAGCATTTT

D gene: NA
V gene: TRBV21-1
J gene: TRBJ1-1
CDR3 length: 15
clone size: NA
CDR3 protein: CASSVCDRMNTEAFF
CDR3 DNA: TGTGCCAGCAGCGTATGCGACAGAATGAACACTGAAGCTTTCTTT

D gene: NA
V gene: TRBV11-2
J gene: TRBJ2-7
CDR3 length: 14
clone size: few
CDR3 protein: CASSLALVIGEQYF
CDR3 DNA: TGTGCCAGCAGCTTAGCCCTAGTAATCGGCGAGCAGTACTTC

D gene: NA
V gene: TRBV12-3/TRBV12-4
J gene: TRBJ2-1
CDR3 length: 14
clone size: NA
CDR3 protein: CASRFGTRGNEQFF
CDR3 DNA: TGTGCCAGCAGATTCGGGACAAGAGGCAATGAGCAGTTCTTC

D gene: NA
V gene: TRBV29-1
J gene: TRBJ2-7
CDR3 length: 13
clone size: many
CDR3 protein: CSVGLSASYEQYF
CDR3 DNA: TGCAGCGTTGGACTCTCCGCATCCTACGAGCAGTACTTC

D gene: NA
V gene: TRBV30
J gene: TRBJ2-7
CDR3 length: 13
clone size: many
CDR3 protein: CAWSYGDGYEQYF
CDR3 DNA: TGTGCCTGGAGTTATGGGGACGGCTACGAGCAGTACTTC

D gene: TRBD1
V gene: TRBV7-3
J gene: TRBJ1-2
CDR3 length: 15
clone size: many
CDR3 protein: CASSLGPAGGGGYTF
CDR3 DNA: TGTGCCAGCAGCTTAGGACCGGCAGGGGGTGGAGGCTACACCTTC

D gene: NA
V gene: TRBV3-1
J gene: TRBJ2-1
CDR3 length: 15
clone size: many
CDR3 protein: CASSQVDSWGNEQFF
CDR3 DNA: TGTGCCAGCAGCCAAGTGGACTCCTGGGGCAATGAGCAGTTCTTC

D gene: TRBD1
V gene: TRBV9
J gene: TRBJ1-6
CDR3 length: 17
clone size: few
CDR3 protein: CASSVAGGRTYNSPLHF
CDR3 DNA: TGTGCCAGCAGCGTAGCAGGGGGCAGGACCTATAATTCACCCCTCCACTTT

D gene: TRBD2
V gene: TRBV28
J gene: TRBJ2-7
CDR3 length: 18
clone size: many
CDR3 protein: CASSLWVLAGDSSYEQYF
CDR3 DNA: TGTGCCAGCAGTTTATGGGTTCTAGCGGGCGACAGCTCCTACGAGCAGTACTTC

D gene: NA
V gene: TRBV29-1
J gene: TRBJ1-2
CDR3 length: 12
clone size: NA
CDR3 protein: CSVELDSYGYTF
CDR3 DNA: TGCAGCGTTGAACTGGACTCCTATGGCTACACCTTC

D gene: TRBD2
V gene: TRBV3-1
J gene: TRBJ2-4
CDR3 length: 16
clone size: NA
CDR3 protein: CASSQAVAGLANEQYF
CDR3 DNA: TGTGCCAGCAGCCAAGCAGTAGCGGGTTTGGCGAATGAGCAGTACTTC

D gene: NA
V gene: TRBV7-3
J gene: TRBJ2-4
CDR3 length: 16
clone size: NA
CDR3 protein: CASSPPGYQPENIQYF
CDR3 DNA: TGTGCCAGCAGCCCCCCCGGGTACCAACCGGAAAACATTCAGTACTTC